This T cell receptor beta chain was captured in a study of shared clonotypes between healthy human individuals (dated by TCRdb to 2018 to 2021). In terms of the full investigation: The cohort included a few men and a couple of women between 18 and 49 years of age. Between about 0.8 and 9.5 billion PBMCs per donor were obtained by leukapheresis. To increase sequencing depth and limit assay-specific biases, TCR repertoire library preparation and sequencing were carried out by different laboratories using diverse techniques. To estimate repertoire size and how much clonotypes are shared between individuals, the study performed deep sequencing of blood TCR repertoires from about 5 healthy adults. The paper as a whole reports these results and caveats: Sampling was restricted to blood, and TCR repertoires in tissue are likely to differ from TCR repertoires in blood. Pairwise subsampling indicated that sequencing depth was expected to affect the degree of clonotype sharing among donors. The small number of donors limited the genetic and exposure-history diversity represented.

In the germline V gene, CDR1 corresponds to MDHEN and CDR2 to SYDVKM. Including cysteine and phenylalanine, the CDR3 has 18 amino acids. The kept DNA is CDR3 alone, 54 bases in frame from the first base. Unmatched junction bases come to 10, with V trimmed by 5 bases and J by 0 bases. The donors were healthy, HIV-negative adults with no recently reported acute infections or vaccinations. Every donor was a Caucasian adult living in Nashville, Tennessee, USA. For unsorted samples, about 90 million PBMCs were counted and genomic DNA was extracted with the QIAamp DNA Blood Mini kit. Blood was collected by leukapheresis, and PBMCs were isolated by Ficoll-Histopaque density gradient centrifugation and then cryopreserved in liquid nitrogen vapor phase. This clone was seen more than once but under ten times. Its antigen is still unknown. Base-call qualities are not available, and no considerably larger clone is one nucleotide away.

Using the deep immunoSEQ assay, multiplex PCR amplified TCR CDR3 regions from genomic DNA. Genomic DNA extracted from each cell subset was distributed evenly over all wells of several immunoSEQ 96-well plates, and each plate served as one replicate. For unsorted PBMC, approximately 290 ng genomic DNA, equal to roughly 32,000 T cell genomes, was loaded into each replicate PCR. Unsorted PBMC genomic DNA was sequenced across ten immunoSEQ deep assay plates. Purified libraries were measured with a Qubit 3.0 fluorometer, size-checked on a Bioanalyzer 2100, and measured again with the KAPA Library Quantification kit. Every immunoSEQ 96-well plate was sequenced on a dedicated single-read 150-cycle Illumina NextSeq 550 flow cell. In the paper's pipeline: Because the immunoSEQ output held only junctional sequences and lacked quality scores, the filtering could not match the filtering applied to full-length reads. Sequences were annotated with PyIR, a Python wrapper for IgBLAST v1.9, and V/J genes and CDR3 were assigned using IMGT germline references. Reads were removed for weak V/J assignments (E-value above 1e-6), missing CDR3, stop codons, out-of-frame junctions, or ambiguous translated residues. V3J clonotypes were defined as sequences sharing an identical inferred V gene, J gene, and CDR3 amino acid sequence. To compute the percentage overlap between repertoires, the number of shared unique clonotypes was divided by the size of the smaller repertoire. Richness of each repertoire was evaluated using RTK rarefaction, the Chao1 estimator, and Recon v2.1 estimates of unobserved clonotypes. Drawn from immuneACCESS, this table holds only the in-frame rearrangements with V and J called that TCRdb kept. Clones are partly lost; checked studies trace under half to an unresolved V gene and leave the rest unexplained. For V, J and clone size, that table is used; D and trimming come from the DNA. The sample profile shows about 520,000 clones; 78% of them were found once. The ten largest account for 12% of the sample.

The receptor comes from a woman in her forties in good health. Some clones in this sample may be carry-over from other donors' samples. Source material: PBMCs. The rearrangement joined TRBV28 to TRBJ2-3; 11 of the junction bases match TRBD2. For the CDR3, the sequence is CASSPHLAGGRSTDTQYF. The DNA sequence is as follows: TGTGCCAGCAGTCCTCATTTAGCGGGGGGGCGGAGCACAGATACGCAGTATTTT.